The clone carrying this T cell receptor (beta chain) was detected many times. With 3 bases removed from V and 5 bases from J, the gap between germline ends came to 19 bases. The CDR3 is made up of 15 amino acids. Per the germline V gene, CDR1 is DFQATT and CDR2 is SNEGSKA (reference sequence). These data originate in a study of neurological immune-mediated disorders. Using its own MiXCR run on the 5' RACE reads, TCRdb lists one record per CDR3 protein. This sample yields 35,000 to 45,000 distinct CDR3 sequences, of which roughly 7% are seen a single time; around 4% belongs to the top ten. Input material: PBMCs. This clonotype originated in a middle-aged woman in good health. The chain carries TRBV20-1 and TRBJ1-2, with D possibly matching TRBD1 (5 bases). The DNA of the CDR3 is TGCAGTGCTAGGATTTTTTTGGGGGTCGGGTATGGCTACACCTTC. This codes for CSARIFLGVGYGYTF.